This TCR beta chain came from a study of T cells after yellow fever vaccination. Turning to the study itself: SMART-Seq v4 Ultra Low Input served to prepare low-cell-number fractions. Study observations and caveats: Some clonotypes were seen in both the CD4 and the CD8 compartments. These made up a small share and likely arose from convergent recombination.

On this clonotype itself: Its target is not known.

By 5'RACE template switching, TCR cDNA was produced, with a universal primer site and UMIs added in the process. TCRdb passed the 5' RACE reads through MiXCR, listing each CDR3 protein once. The sample has more than 450,000 distinct CDR3 sequences; 20% to 25% are singletons. The germline V and J ends were trimmed by 3 bases and 3 bases, with 14 bases remaining between them. This CDR3 has 16 amino acids. The germline gives CDR1 SSHAT, CDR2 FNYEAQ (reference sequence). The input for sequencing was PBMCs, taken roughly 20 days after the first yellow fever vaccination. The clonotype originates from a man between 18 and 29 years old who received the YFV17D yellow fever vaccine. The rearrangement joins TRBV7-7 to TRBJ2-2; D perhaps matches TRBD2 (5 bases). The CDR3, as DNA: TGTGCCAGCAGCTTGATACTGGCGGGCGACACCGGGGAGCTGTTTTTT. The encoded protein is CASSLILAGDTGELFF.